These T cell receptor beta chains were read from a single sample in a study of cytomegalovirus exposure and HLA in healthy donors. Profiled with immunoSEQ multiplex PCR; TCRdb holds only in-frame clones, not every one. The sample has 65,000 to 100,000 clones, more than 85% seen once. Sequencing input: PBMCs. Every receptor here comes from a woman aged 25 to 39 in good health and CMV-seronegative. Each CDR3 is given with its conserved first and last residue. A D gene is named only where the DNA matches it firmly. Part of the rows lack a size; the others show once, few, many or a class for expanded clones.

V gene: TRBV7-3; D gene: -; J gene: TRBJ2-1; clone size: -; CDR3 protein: CASSLDQGYNEQFF; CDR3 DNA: TGTGCCAGCAGCTTGGACCAGGGGTACAATGAGCAGTTCTTC
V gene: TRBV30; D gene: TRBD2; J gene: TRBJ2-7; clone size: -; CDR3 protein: CAWSSTSGITYEQYF; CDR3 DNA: TGTGCCTGGAGTTCGACTAGCGGGATTACCTACGAGCAGTACTTC
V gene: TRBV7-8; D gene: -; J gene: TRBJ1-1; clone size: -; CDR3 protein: CASSLIGVNTEAFF; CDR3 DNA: TGTGCCAGCAGCTTAATAGGGGTGAACACTGAAGCTTTCTTT
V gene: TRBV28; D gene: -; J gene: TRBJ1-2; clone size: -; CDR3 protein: CASTYSTGYYGYTF; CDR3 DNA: TGTGCCAGCACCTATTCAACAGGGTACTATGGCTACACCTTC
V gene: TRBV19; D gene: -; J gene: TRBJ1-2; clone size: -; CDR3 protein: CASSIDGTRNYGYTF; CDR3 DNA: TGTGCCAGTAGTATAGATGGGACAAGAAACTATGGCTACACCTTC
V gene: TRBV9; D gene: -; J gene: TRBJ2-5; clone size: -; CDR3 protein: CASSASLQGPETQYF; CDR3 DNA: TGTGCCAGCAGCGCATCGTTACAGGGCCCAGAGACCCAGTACTTC
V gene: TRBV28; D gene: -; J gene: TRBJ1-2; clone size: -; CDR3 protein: CASRTTTGANYGYTF; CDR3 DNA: TGTGCCAGCAGAACTACGACAGGAGCTAACTATGGCTACACCTTC
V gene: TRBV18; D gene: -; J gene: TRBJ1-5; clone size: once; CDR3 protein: CASSPAGPGNQPQHF; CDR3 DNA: TGTGCCAGCTCACCAGCGGGGCCCGGCAATCAGCCCCAGCATTTT
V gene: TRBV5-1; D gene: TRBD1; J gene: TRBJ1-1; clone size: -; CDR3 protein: CASSPRTGRSTEAFF; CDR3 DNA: TGCGCCAGCAGCCCTCGGACAGGGAGAAGCACTGAAGCTTTCTTT
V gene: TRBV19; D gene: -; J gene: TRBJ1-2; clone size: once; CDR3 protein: CASRPHRQRYGYTF; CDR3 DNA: TGTGCCAGTAGACCACATAGACAGAGATATGGCTACACCTTC
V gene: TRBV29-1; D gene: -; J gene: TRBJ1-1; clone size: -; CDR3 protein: CSVLNRSNGNAFF; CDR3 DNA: TGCAGCGTGTTGAACAGGTCGAATGGTAACGCTTTCTTT
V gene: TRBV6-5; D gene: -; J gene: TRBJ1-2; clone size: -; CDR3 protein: CASTYTGTQNYGYTF; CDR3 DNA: TGTGCCAGCACCTACACAGGGACCCAGAACTATGGCTACACCTTC
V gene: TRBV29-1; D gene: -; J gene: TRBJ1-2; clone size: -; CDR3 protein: CSVGRTNYGYTF; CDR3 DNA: TGCAGCGTTGGTAGGACAAACTATGGCTACACCTTC
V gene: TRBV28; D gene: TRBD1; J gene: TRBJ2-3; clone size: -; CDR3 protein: CASSFDRGGSTDTQYF; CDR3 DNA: TGTGCCAGCAGTTTCGACAGGGGGGGGAGCACAGATACGCAGTATTTT
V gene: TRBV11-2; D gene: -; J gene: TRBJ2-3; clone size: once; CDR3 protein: CASSTRGKSADTQYF; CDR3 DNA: TGTGCCAGCAGCACAAGGGGGAAGTCAGCAGATACGCAGTATTTT
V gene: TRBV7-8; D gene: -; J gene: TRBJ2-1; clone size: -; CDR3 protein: CASSLGRDPHNEQFF; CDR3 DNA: TGTGCCAGCAGCTTAGGGAGAGACCCCCACAATGAGCAGTTCTTC
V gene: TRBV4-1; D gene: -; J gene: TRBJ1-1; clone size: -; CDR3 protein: CASSQVLGVKNTEAFF; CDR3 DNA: TGCGCCAGCAGCCAAGTCCTAGGGGTAAAGAACACTGAAGCTTTCTTT
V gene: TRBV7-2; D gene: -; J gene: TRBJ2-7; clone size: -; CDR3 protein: CASSATGGTTPPQYF; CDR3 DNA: TGTGCCAGCAGCGCGACCGGGGGTACGACCCCGCCCCAGTACTTC
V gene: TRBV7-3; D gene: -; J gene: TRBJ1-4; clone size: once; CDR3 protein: CASSLENRSERFATNEKLFF; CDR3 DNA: TGTGCCAGCAGCTTAGAGAACAGGAGTGAACGCTTTGCAACTAATGAAAAACTGTTTTTT